Here is one T cell receptor beta chain with its context. This clonotype was counted only a few times. Its antigen has not been determined. Per-base qualities were not stored, and no clone one base away is much larger. Every donor in the study was a healthy Caucasian. Three pairs of female monozygotic twins, all aged about 18 to 30 years, were included in the twin cohort. Positive isolation kits from Invitrogen were used to isolate the CD4+ and CD8+ T cell populations. The sample is drawn from a study of identical twins (dated by TCRdb to about 2016). Background for the entire study: TCR alpha and beta repertoires from monozygotic twins, unrelated adults of various ages and cord blood were deep-sequenced to test whether fetal clonotypes persist. Replicate twin experiments were performed at different times using different library preparation protocols to rule out contamination.

V has 2 bases trimmed and J has 7 bases trimmed; junction bases matching no gene number 3. Based on the germline V gene, the CDR1 and CDR2 sequences are MNHEY and SVGAGI. The CDR3 runs 15 amino acids, cysteine and phenylalanine included. The only DNA kept is the CDR3, 45 bases in frame from the first base. What the research found in general, with its limitations: Compared with coincidental sharing between unrelated individuals, out-of-frame TCR alpha sequences shared between twins showed an excess of sequences with low generation probability. Invariant T cells such as MAIT and iNKT could partly confound zero-insertion analyses, although diverse VJ usage argued against such confounding for most clonotypes. Because the same donors could not be followed over many years, conclusions were based on cross-sectional statistical analysis. A weaker excess of twin sharing was found in beta out-of-frame sequences because the signal-to-noise ratio was lowered by fewer shared sequences. In monozygotic twins, recombination models systematically underestimated out-of-frame TCR alpha sharing, but the models matched the sharing seen between unrelated individuals. Abundant cord blood beta clonotypes had fewer insertions, young adult naive repertoires showed a similar but weaker trend, and memory repertoires showed no such trend.

The library came from 5' RACE. The instrument was an Illumina HiSeq 2000. A universal primer binding site was introduced by template switching, and a unique molecular identifier was present in the final cDNA, enabling accurate counting of TCR cDNA molecules. Specific primers in the conserved constant-segment region were used to synthesize first-strand cDNA for TCR alpha and beta chains. To control for contamination, every cDNA library carried two barcodes: a SMART-Mk sample barcode plus Illumina barcodes. Two successive PCR steps introduced TruSeq adapter sequences along with Illumina sample barcodes. Sequencing of the TCR alpha and beta cDNA libraries was done on the Illumina HiSeq platform using custom primers. For the original study's pipeline: MiGEC processed the raw reads to extract unique molecular identifiers, while MiXCR was used to determine the CDR3 positions. Recombination models were inferred per individual with the repgenHMM and IGoR tools using an EM algorithm. Shared clonotype analysis was performed with the tcR package in R, normalizing sharing by the product of cloneset sizes. To study raw recombination free of thymic and clonal selection effects, out-of-frame nonproductive sequences were analyzed. TCRdb cleaned the public reads at Q25 with fastp, built clones with MiXCR and kept in-frame beta chains. Rows with one shared CDR3 protein collapse into an entry with the most common genes and DNA. V and J calls and clone size were set by TCRdb, not the authors. The sample table lists a few hundred thousand distinct CDR3 sequences, roughly an eighth of them with a count of one. The biggest ten clones account for approximately 0.98% of the sample.

This sample was shared with a second study, whose subject was yellow fever vaccine responses in identical twins. The second study's authors report: According to the authors, in identical twins the way T cells responded to vaccination appeared partly convergent and partly personalized. Focusing on identical twins, the study followed the T cell clones that responded to the vaccine, and did so with precision.

The specimen sequenced was CD4+ T cells sorted from blood. The TCR sequence derives from a woman aged 18 to 35 in good health. The chain joins TRBV6-5 to TRBJ2-2, and TRBD1 matches 11 of the central bases. The CDR3 protein: CASSYRDRGNGELFF. The nucleotide sequence is given as TGTGCCAGCAGTTACAGGGACAGGGGGAACGGGGAGCTGTTTTTT.